Given below is one TCR beta chain in context. The data belong to a study of blood T cell repertoires in COVID-19. Study-level information: Whether acute or convalescent, the COVID-19 samples came from the United States, Italy and Spain. PBMCs, B-cell-depleted T cells, or T cells were the source of the cDNA or gDNA that made up the material.

This CDR3 spans 11 amino acids. The V gene's germline CDR1 is MDHEN and CDR2 SYDVKM. Trimming pared 5 bases from V and 9 bases from J, leaving 11 bases between. Methods used by the authors: Counts of nucleated cells, estimated from reference gene primer amplification, were obtained. Using immunoSEQ multiplex PCR, the repertoire was profiled, and TCRdb retains in-frame clones only, with some absent. The DNA was the basis for D and trimming; V, J and clone size are from that table. The data hold about 230,000 clones, with over 75% observed a single time. The specimen was peripheral blood. V and J are TRBV28 and TRBJ2-7; no clear D. This receptor was taken from a woman older than 75 with acute or convalescent COVID-19. CDR3 bases: TGTGCCAGCAGTACCTCCTCCGGGCAGTACTTC. This codes for CASSTSSGQYF. Using reference TRBV28 and TRBJ2-7 for the parts outside the CDR3, the full variable domain is DVKVTQSSRYLVKRTGEKVFLECVQDMDHENMFWYRQDPGLGLRLIYFSYDVKMKEKGDIPEGYSVSREKKERFSLILESASTNQTSMYLCASSTSSGQYFGPGTRLTVT.